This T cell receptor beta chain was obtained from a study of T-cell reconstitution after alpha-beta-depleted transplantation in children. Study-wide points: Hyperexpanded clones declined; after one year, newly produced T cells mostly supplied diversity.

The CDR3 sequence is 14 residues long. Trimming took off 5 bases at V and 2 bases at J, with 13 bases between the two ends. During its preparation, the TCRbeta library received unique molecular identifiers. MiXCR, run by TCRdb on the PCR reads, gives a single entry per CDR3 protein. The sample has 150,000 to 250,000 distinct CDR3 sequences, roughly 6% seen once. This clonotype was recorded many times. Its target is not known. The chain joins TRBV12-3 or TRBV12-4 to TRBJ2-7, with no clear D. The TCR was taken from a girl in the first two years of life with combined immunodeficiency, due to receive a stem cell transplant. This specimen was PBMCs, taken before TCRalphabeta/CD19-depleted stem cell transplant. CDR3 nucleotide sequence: TGTGCCAGCAGTCCCCTCGAGCTCCCCTACGAGCAGTACTTC. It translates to CASSPLELPYEQYF.